What follows describes a single T cell receptor (beta chain). Sequencing used immunoSEQ multiplex PCR; TCRdb keeps in-frame clones, though not all of them. This sample has roughly 80,000 clones; over 70% occur once, and the top ten carry roughly 0.76%. Germline V gene lookup returns CDR1 MNHNY and CDR2 SVGAGI (reference sequence). This CDR3 region has 14 residues. Trimming cost V 6 bases and J 7 bases; bases outside gene matches: 10. This sample was taken from a study of OX40 agonist ivuxolimab in advanced cancers. In the study overall: Ivuxolimab is an agonistic anti-OX40 (CD134) antibody, and patients were treated with it. Patients were infused with ivuxolimab every 2 weeks at 0.01 to 10 mg/kg.

This material consisted of CD4+ or CD8+ T cells sorted from blood, taken in a trial of the OX40 agonist ivuxolimab. V is TRBV6-6 and J is TRBJ1-1; 8 nucleotides match TRBD1. The clonotype was recovered from an adult with an advanced solid tumor such as melanoma, head and neck, liver or kidney cancer. CDR3: CASSHGQGRGEAFF. Here the CDR3 DNA reads TGTGCCAGCAGCCACGGACAGGGTAGAGGTGAAGCTTTCTTT.